The present entry profiles one T cell receptor (beta chain) with its context. This clone was counted a single time. Its cognate antigen has yet to be identified. The sample holds no much larger clone one base away, and base qualities are not on file. Library construction relied on the immunoSEQ multiplex PCR assay. For the multiplex PCR, a mixture combining 60 forward primers for TCR Vbeta segments and 13 reverse primers for TCR Jbeta segments was used. A multiplex PCR assay on genomic DNA amplified the CDR3 region of rearranged TCR beta genes. Amplified TCR beta libraries were sequenced as 87-base-pair reads on the Illumina HiSeq System. For the original study's pipeline: In a later analysis, 80 million or so unique TCR beta chains were counted across the 666 repertoires, and around 11 million of these chains were shared by at least two donors. Raw reads were error-corrected and collapsed into unique sequences with a nearest-neighbor algorithm that merged closely related sequences to remove PCR and sequencing errors. To assign V, D and J gene segments, CDR3 sequences were aligned to IMGT reference sequences. For a sequence to be retained, at least a six-nucleotide match to both a V gene segment and a J gene segment was required. Rearrangements were called productive when the CDR3 lacked stop codons and stayed in frame with V and J; all others were non-productive. CDR3 was defined according to IMGT convention as the region running from the second conserved V-encoded cysteine to the conserved J-encoded phenylalanine. The earlier analysis of 450 to 750 of the donors excluded any sequence lacking an unambiguous match to a single V gene segment. An earlier analysis of several hundred of the donors called V segments functional above 56.7% productive rearrangements and segregating when the between-donor standard deviation exceeded 5%. A statistical classification framework was developed to diagnose cytomegalovirus status using the catalog of TCR beta chain sequences. In a later analysis, TCR nucleotide sequences were compared against IMGT/GENE-DB human TR gene sequences so that V and J genes could be assigned. In a later analysis, CDR3 sequences and most-parsimonious VDJ recombination scenarios were assigned using the TCRdist pipeline. In a later analysis, each TCR beta chain was defined by its CDR3 amino acid sequence together with its V-gene family, and reads lacking a unique V-gene family were excluded. A later analysis removed several hundred highly shared, low-generation-probability nucleotide sequences to deal with suspected cross-contamination and a sequencing artifact. A later analysis calculated a clonal expansion index for each public chain from normalized within-repertoire ranks of inferred template counts. Generation probabilities in a later analysis came from a VDJ recombination model fitted to out-of-frame rearrangements, and those results were checked against IGoR. In a later analysis, TCR-TCR, TCR-HLA and TCR-CMV co-occurrence was scored with hypergeometric tests, and a repertoire-size bias correction was applied to TCR pairs. A later analysis estimated false discovery rates by permuting HLA or CMV assignments 20 times. A later analysis grouped co-occurring TCRs with DBSCAN, adding TCRdist sequence similarity when clustering within HLA-allele-positive subsets. For co-occurrence clustering, repertoires with fewer than 30,000 or more than 120,000 public chains were excluded, along with roughly 5 repertoires with anomalous nucleotide sharing. Entries here come from immuneACCESS through TCRdb and include only in-frame sequences with V and J called. Some clones fail to appear in such tables; in the studies checked, an unresolved V gene covers under half of the shortfall, and the cause of the remainder is unknown. V, J and clone size derive from that table, while D and trimming were established from the DNA sequence. The sample has some 130,000 clones on record, 80% of them singletons. 3% to 4% of the sample comes from the top ten.

This sample was included in a study of cytomegalovirus exposure and HLA in healthy donors listed by TCRdb under 2017. For the study in its entirety: In an earlier analysis of approximately 500 of the donors, approximately 260 Gb of sequence data and some 120 million unique TCR beta sequences from approximately 180 million T cells were reported. Roughly 290 gigabases of sequencing data and approximately 92 million unique TCR sequences made up an early release that covered approximately 650 HLA-typed donors. Of the roughly 390 genotyped donors, roughly 76% were placed in the genetic ancestry cluster associated with self-reported Caucasian donors. The study aimed to test whether cataloging public T cell receptors could reveal signatures of past pathogen exposure. The T cell repertoires of 550 to 850 subjects were profiled by immunosequencing and related to cytomegalovirus serostatus. In addition to the first cohort of roughly 670 subjects, a separate validation cohort of some 120 different subjects was used. The study combined high-throughput TCR immunosequencing, statistical association of individual TCRs with disease status, and machine learning to predict cytomegalovirus infection status. To study patterns of TCR occurrence, a later analysis re-analyzed previously published TCR beta repertoires from hundreds of donors and added high-resolution HLA genotyping. In the later analysis, no new phenotypic data were used to find candidate immune exposures; instead, reliance was placed on TCR beta sequences and their occurrence across donors. An earlier analysis of 587 of the donors applied high-throughput TCR beta sequencing to assess whether each TCR beta V gene segment acted as functional or pseudogenic. Donor age, sex, ethnicity and CMV serostatus were compiled together with the repertoire data. A later genetic analysis used genome-wide SNP genotypes for about 60% of the roughly 670 donors, treating that subset as a discovery cohort. Every discovery cohort repertoire had been produced on one sequencing platform. Class I and class II HLA loci were covered by the typing at four-digit resolution. Typing coverage differed by locus: A, B, C, DRB1 and DQB1 were typed in roughly 620-640 donors, DQA1 in about 510, DPA1 in approximately 600, and DPB1 in 472. A few DR-DQ haplotypes were handled as single units for association and clustering because linkage in the cohort was strong. Among under 450 genotyped donors of the cohort, an average of about 240,000 unique TCR beta nucleotide sequences were sequenced per donor, roughly 20% of them non-productive.

For CDR1 and CDR2, the germline V gene lists MGHRA and YSYEKL. V and J are trimmed by 0 bases and 3 bases, and the gene matches miss 2 bases of the junction. Including cysteine and phenylalanine, the CDR3 has 15 amino acids. The entry retains the CDR3 DNA only, 45 bases that are in frame from base 1. The cohort comprised hundreds of healthy bone marrow donors. At the time of sampling, all cohort members were nominally healthy, though unrecorded immune exposures were likely present. The donor tested CMV seronegative, placing the donor among the 350 or so seronegative members of the cohort. A peripheral blood sample was collected from each donor, and TCR beta sequencing was performed on peripheral blood mononuclear cells. Genomic DNA extraction from the blood cell samples was performed with the Qiagen DNeasy Blood Extraction Kit. Study-wide findings and limitations: Because counts were too low, roughly 16 rarely observed V segments, including chromosome 9 orphons, were left out of the earlier analysis of 587 of the donors. In vitro tests confirmed that a few of the cytomegalovirus-associated TCR beta chains recognize cytomegalovirus antigens. A group of highly shared sequence variants was considered likely to be a technical artifact of the sequencing pipeline. At a false discovery rate of 0.05, a later analysis linked about 17,000 TCR beta sequences to specific HLA alleles. A later analysis found that most CMV-associated TCR beta chains appeared HLA-restricted, with HLA associations seemingly driven largely by CMV exposure. Compared with equally common non-associated chains, HLA-associated TCR beta chains in a later analysis were more clonally expanded and had lower generation probabilities. Linkage disequilibrium might explain the correlated functional status among segregating V segments, but an unknown experimental factor could not be ruled out. The presence/absence analyses assumed that sequencing depth was roughly uniform across donors, and that assumption may not be true. In a later analysis, TCR association rates were found to vary across HLA loci, with the most associated TCRs seen for DRB1 alleles and the fewest for HLA-C alleles. A further reported finding was that TCR beta sequences accurately predicted the HLA-A and HLA-B alleles for most subjects in the first cohort. It was suggested by the authors that the approach could potentially be generalized to other disease states and immunological phenotypes. Several of the top co-occurrence clusters appeared to be linked to parvovirus B19, influenza, CMV and Epstein-Barr virus, according to a later analysis. Most TCR sequences were observed very rarely across donors, whereas some public TCRs were present in many individuals. Because some donors lacked HLA typing at each locus, the association tests relied only on the typed subset. Some IMGT-functional V segments, including TRBV6-2 and TRBV6-3, could not be distinguished by the 87-base-pair reads and were therefore excluded. An earlier analysis of some 560 of the donors showed that most TCR beta V segments appeared in productive rearrangements either about 90% or about 30% of the time, which broadly matched IMGT annotations. The study gave a list of about 170 TCR beta chains associated with cytomegalovirus. When HLA alleles, especially DR and DQ, strongly co-occurred, attributing TCR associations to individual alleles was difficult. V-gene and J-gene trimming of TCR beta chains was associated with a missense DCLRE1C variant in a later genetic analysis, and the association was replicated in an independent cohort. CMV serostatus was the only immune exposure information available for the cohort. Cytomegalovirus status was reported to be diagnosed by the classifier with high specificity and sensitivity in both the original and validation cohorts. In this cohort, only TCR beta chains were sequenced, and detectable features were limited by the absence of alpha or paired-chain data. A later genetic analysis reported fewer N-insertions in productive TCRs among donors in an Asian-associated ancestry cluster than the roughly 690-donor mean.

This TCR came from a male donor in good health and CMV-seronegative. The sequence is built from TRBV4-1 and TRBJ1-2; 9 middle bases align to TRBD1. Sequencing was done on a sample of PBMCs. DNA sequence: TGCGCCAGCAGCCAAGAGGACAGGGGCTACTATGGCTACACCTTC. Its translation is CASSQEDRGYYGYTF.